This T cell receptor beta chain came from a study of Ad26.COV2.S vaccination and SARS-CoV-2 variants. Study outcomes and limitations: Responses of T cells in total may have been underestimated by the TCR breadth and depth analyses. People given the vaccine had a wider spike-specific TCR breadth than placebo recipients did. For non-spike TCRs, breadth in vaccine recipients resembled that in placebo recipients.

With 5 bases removed from V and 2 bases from J, the gap between germline ends came to 8 bases. The CDR3 loop spans 14 amino acids. CDR1 is KGHDR and CDR2 is SFDVKD in the germline V gene. Data came from immunoSEQ multiplex PCR; TCRdb stores just in-frame clones and leaves some out. The table records fewer than 50,000 clones, approximately 83% of them present only once. Concerning this clone itself: The antigen is unknown.

Sequences were derived from peripheral blood, sampled after recovery from COVID-19. The chain is built from TRBV24-1 and TRBJ2-2, with D hard to call. The sequence derives from a human donor who had recovered from COVID-19. CDR3 in DNA: TGTGCCACCAGTGTCGGCCACAACACCGGGGAGCTGTTTTTT. Amino acids: CATSVGHNTGELFF.